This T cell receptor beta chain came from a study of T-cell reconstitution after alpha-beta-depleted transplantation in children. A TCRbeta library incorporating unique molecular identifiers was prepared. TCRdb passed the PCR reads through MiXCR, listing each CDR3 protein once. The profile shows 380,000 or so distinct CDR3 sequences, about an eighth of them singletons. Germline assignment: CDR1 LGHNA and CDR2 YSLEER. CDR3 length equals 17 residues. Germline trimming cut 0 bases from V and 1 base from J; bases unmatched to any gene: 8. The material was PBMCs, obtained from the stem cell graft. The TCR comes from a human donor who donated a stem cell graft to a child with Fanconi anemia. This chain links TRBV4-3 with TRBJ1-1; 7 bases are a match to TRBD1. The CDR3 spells CASSQEFTGAENTEAFF. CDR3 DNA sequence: TGCGCCAGCAGCCAAGAGTTTACAGGGGCGGAGAACACTGAAGCTTTCTTT.